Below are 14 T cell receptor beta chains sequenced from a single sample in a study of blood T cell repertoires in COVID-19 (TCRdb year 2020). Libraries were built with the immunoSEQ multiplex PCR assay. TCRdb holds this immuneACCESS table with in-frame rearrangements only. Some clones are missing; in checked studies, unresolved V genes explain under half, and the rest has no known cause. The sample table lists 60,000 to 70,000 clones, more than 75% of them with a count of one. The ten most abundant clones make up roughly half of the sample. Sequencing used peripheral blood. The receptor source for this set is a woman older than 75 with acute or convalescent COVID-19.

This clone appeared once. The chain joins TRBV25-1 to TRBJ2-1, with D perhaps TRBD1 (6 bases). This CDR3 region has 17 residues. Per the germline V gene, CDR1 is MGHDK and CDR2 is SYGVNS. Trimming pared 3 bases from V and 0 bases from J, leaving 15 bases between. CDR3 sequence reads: CASSDPRAQGSYNEQFF. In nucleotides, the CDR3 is TGTGCCAGCAGTGACCCCCGGGCACAGGGCTCCTACAATGAGCAGTTCTTC.

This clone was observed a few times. The CDR3 nucleotides are TGTGCCAGCAGTTCTAAGACTGATCAGCCCCAGCATTTT. Its protein product is CASSSKTDQPQHF. This chain uses TRBV6-6 with TRBJ1-5; unclear D gene. The CDR3 totals 13 residues. Trimming cost V 4 bases and J 5 bases, with 9 bases left between them. Looked up from germline, CDR1 is MNHNY and CDR2 is SVGAGI (reference sequence).

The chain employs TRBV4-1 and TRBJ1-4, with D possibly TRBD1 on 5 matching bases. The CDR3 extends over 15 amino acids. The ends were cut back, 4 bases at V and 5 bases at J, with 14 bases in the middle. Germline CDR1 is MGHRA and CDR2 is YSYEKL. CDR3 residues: CASSLFGAKNEKLFF. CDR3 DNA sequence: TGCGCCAGCAGCCTGTTTGGGGCCAAAAATGAAAAACTGTTTTTT.

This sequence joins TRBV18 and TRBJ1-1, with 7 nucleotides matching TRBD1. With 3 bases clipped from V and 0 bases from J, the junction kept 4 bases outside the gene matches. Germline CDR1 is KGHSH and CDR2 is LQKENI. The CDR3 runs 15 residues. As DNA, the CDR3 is TGTGCCAGCTCACCGAGACAGGGAATGAACACTGAAGCTTTCTTT. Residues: CASSPRQGMNTEAFF.

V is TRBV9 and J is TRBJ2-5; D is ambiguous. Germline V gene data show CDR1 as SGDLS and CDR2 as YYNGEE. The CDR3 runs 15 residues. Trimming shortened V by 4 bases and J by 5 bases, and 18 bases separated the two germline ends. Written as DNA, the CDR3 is TGTGCCAGCAGCTTAACCACTACCGCTTTGGAGACCCAGTACTTC. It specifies CASSLTTTALETQYF.

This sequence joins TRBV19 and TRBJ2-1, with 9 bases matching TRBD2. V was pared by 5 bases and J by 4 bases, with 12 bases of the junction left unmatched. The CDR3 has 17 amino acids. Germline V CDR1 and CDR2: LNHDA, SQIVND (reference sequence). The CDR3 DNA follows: TGTGCCAGTAGTCTGACTAGCGGAGTTGGGCCTTACAATGAGCAGTTCTTC. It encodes CASSLTSGVGPYNEQFF.

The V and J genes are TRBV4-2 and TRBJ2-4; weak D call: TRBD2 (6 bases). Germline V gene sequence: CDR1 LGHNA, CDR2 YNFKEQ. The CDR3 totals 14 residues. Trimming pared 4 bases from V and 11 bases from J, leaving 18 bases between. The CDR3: CASSPRMEGSLQYF. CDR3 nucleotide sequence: TGTGCCAGCAGCCCAAGGATGGAGGGATCACTTCAGTACTTC.

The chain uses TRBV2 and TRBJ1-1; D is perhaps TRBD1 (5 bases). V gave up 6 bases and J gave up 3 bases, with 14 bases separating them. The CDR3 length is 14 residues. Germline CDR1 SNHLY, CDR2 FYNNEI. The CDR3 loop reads CASSPEGRDTEAFF. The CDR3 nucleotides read TGTGCCAGCAGCCCGGAGGGACGGGACACTGAAGCTTTCTTT.

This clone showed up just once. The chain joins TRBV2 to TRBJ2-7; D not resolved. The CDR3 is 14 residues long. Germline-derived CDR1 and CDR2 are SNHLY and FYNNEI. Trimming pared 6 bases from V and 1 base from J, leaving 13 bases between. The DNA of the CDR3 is TGTGCCAGCAGGGTGGGCTGGGCGTCCTACGAGCAGTACTTC. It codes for CASRVGWASYEQYF.

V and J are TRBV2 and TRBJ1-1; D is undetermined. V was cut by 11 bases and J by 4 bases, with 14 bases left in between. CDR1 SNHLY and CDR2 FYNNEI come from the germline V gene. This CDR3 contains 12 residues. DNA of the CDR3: TGTGCCGGCGGGCGATGGGTCACTGAAGCTTTCTTT. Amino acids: CAGGRWVTEAFF. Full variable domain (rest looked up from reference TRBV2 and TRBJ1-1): EPEVTQTPSHQVTQMGQEVILRCVPISNHLYFYWYRQILGQKVEFLVSFYNNEISEKSEIFDDQFSVERPDGSNFTLKIRSTKLEDSAMYFCAGGRWVTEAFFGQGTRLTVV.

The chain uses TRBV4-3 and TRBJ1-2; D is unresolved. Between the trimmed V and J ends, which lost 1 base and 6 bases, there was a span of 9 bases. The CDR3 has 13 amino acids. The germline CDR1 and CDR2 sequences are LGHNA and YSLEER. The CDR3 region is CASSQVMADGYTF. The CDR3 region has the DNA TGCGCCAGCAGCCAAGTAATGGCGGATGGCTACACCTTC.

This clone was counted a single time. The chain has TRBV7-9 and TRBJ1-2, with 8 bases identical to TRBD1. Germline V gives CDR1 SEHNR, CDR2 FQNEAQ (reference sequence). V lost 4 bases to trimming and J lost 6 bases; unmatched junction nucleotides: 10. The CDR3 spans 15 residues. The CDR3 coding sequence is TGTGCCAGCAGCTCCCGGGACAGGAAAGGCGATGGCTACACCTTC. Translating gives CASSSRDRKGDGYTF.

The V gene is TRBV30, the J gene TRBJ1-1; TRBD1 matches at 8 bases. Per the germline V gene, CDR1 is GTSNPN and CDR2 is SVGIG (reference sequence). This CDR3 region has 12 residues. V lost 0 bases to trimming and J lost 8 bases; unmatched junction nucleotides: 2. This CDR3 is CAWSVDRAEAFF. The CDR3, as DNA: TGTGCCTGGAGTGTGGACAGGGCCGAAGCTTTCTTT.

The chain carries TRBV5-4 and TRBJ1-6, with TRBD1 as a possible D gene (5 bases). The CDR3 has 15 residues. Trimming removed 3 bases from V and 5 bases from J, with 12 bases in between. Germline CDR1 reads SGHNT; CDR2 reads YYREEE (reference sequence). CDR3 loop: CASSYAGRDNSPLHF. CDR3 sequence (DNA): TGTGCCAGCAGCTACGCGGGACGGGATAATTCACCCCTCCACTTT.